A single T cell receptor beta chain is shown here with its context. The antigen is unknown. In the PCR, 60 Vbeta and 13 Jbeta primers were used. Profiled with immunoSEQ multiplex PCR; TCRdb holds only in-frame clones, not every one. This sample yields around 150,000 clones, of which around three quarters are seen a single time; 6.5% to 7% belongs to the top ten. These data belong to a study of cytomegalovirus exposure and HLA in healthy donors. Study-level results: A few CMV-associated chains proved CMV antigen-specific in vitro.

The length of the CDR3 is 14 residues. V was trimmed by 3 bases and J by 2 bases, leaving 10 bases between them. CDR1 is SEHNR, CDR2 FQNEAQ, per germline (reference sequence). V usage is TRBV7-9 and J usage is TRBJ2-5; D possibly corresponds to TRBD1 (5 bases). The TCR originated in a man aged 40-55 years in good health and CMV-seropositive. Sequencing input: PBMCs. The CDR3 region is CASSFVTGQETQYF. The CDR3 DNA follows: TGTGCCAGCAGCTTCGTCACAGGTCAAGAGACCCAGTACTTC.